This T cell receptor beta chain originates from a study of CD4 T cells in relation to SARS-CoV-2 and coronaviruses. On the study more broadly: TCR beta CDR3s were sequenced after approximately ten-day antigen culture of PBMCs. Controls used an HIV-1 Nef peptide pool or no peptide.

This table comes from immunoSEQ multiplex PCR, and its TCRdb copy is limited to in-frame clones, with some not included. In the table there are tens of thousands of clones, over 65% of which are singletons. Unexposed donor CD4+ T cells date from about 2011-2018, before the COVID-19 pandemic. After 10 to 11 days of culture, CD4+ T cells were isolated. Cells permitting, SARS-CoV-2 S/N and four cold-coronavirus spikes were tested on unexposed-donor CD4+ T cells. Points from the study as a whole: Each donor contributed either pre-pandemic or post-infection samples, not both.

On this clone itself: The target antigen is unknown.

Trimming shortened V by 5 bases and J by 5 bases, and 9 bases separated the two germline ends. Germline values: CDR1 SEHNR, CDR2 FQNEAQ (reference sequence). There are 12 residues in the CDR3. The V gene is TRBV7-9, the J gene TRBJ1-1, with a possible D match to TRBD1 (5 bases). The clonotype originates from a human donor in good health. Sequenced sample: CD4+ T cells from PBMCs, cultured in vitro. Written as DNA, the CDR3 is TGTGCCAGCAGCCGGTGGGGGACTGAAGCTTTCTTT. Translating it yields CASSRWGTEAFF.